This entry features one T cell receptor beta chain sequence. Its antigen is still unknown. This specimen comes from a study of T cells in localized non-small cell lung cancer. General study points: Adjacent uninvolved lung tissue had the highest T cell clonality, exceeding tumor. One tumor region alone was sequenced, and heterogeneity therefore remains possible.

Only in-frame clones appear in the TCRdb table, and some are missing; sequencing was by immunoSEQ multiplex PCR. The sample has some 140,000 clones, around 90% seen once; the top ten hold over 1.5%. The CDR3 runs to 13 residues. The junction had 4 bases not matched to a gene; V was cut back by 2 bases and J by 6 bases. The germline gives CDR1 MNHEY, CDR2 SMNVEV (reference sequence). The input for sequencing was peripheral blood, taken before any cancer treatment. This TCR was sampled from a female donor at least 60 years old with stage I lung adenocarcinoma. V usage is TRBV27 and J usage is TRBJ2-7; 7 bases are a match to TRBD2. The CDR3 region has the DNA TGTGCCAGCAGTTTAGGGGAGGGCCTCGAGCAGTACTTC. It is translated as CASSLGEGLEQYF.